The source of this T cell receptor (beta chain) is a study of cytomegalovirus exposure and HLA in healthy donors. The study's findings and limits: The authors listed 164 TCR beta chains as cytomegalovirus-associated. When the data were analyzed later, several of the most significant clusters appeared to be linked to common viral pathogens. Rarity held for most TCR sequences, but there were some public TCRs that occurred in many donors.

Remarks on this clone: Its antigen is not identified.

Germline V gives CDR1 SGHTA, CDR2 FQGNSA. The CDR3 covers 15 residues. Trimming took off 2 bases at V and 1 base at J, with 9 bases between the two ends. The primer mix had 60 Vbeta and 13 Jbeta primers. Here immunoSEQ multiplex PCR was the method, and the copy in TCRdb shows in-frame clones only, minus some. The repertoire consists of some 130,000 clones, with roughly 79% occurring once and the leading ten covering around 1.9%. The chain recombines TRBV7-2 with TRBJ1-3; the D gene is possibly TRBD1 (6 bases). The sequencing sample was made of PBMCs. The source of this sequence is a woman aged 50 to 60 in good health and CMV-seronegative. The CDR3 nucleotides read TGTGCCAGCAGCTTAAACAGGGCTTCTGGAAACACCATATATTTT. As protein: CASSLNRASGNTIYF.